The text below deals with one T cell receptor beta chain. The primer mix had 60 Vbeta and 13 Jbeta primers. Method: immunoSEQ multiplex PCR; TCRdb's copy keeps in-frame clones and lacks some. The sample consists of some 200,000 clones, roughly 78% of them appearing once. This CDR3 contains 18 residues. The trim removed 1 base at V and 2 bases at J, leaving 9 bases unmatched. Germline loops: CDR1 GTSNPN, CDR2 SVGIG (reference sequence). This record belongs to a study of cytomegalovirus exposure and HLA in healthy donors. The rearrangement uses TRBV30 and TRBJ2-1; 12 bases map to TRBD2. The sequence came from a boy under 18 in good health and CMV-seronegative. Source material: PBMCs. The CDR3 nucleotides read TGTGCCTGGAGTGCGCTAGCGGGGGGGCAGACACCCTACAATGAGCAGTTCTTC. Its protein product is CAWSALAGGQTPYNEQFF. The entire variable domain, with the rest obtained from reference TRBV30 and TRBJ2-1, is as follows: SQTIHQWPATLVQPVGSPLSLECTVEGTSNPNLYWYRQAAGRGLQLLFYSVGIGQISSEVPQNLSASRPQDRQFILSSKKLLLSDSGFYLCAWSALAGGQTPYNEQFFGPGTRLTVL.